This T cell receptor (beta chain) is drawn from a study of shared clonotypes between healthy human individuals (TCRdb year 2020). About the investigation overall: The cohort included a few men and a couple of women between 18 and 49 years of age. Blood TCR repertoires of about five healthy adults were deeply sequenced to estimate repertoire size and the extent of clonotype sharing between individuals. Libraries were prepared and TCR repertoires were sequenced by different laboratories using diverse techniques, in order to increase sequencing depth and limit assay-specific biases. Each donor's leukapheresis produced roughly between about 0.85 and 10 billion PBMCs. General conclusions and limits of the study: Based on pairwise subsampling, the degree of clonotype sharing among donors was expected to be affected by sequencing depth. The genetic and exposure-history diversity represented was limited by the small number of donors. Only blood was sampled, and tissue TCR repertoires likely differ from those in blood.

Using the deep immunoSEQ assay, multiplex PCR amplified TCR CDR3 regions from genomic DNA. For each cell subset, the extracted genomic DNA was distributed evenly across all wells of several immunoSEQ 96-well plates, and each plate served as one replicate. For unsorted PBMC, approximately 0.3 ug genomic DNA, equal to approximately 30,000 T cell genomes, was loaded into each replicate PCR. Unsorted PBMC genomic DNA was sequenced across ten immunoSEQ deep assay plates. Purified libraries were quantified with a Qubit 3.0 fluorometer, sized on a Bioanalyzer 2100, and re-quantified with the KAPA Library Quantification kit. A separate single-read 150-cycle Illumina NextSeq 550 flow cell was used to sequence each immunoSEQ 96-well plate. On the authors' methods: Because the immunoSEQ output included only junctional sequences and no quality scores, the filtering could not be the same as the filtering used for full-length reads. To assign V/J genes and CDR3, sequences were annotated using PyIR, a Python wrapper for IgBLAST v1.9, with IMGT germline references. Any read was removed if the V/J assignment was weak (E-value above 1e-6), the CDR3 was missing, or the read contained stop codons, out-of-frame junctions, or ambiguous translated residues. V3J clonotypes were defined by identical inferred V gene, J gene, and CDR3 amino acid sequence. Percentage overlap between repertoires was calculated by dividing the number of shared unique clonotypes by the size of the smaller repertoire. RTK rarefaction, the Chao1 estimator, and Recon v2.1 estimates of unobserved clonotypes were used to assess repertoire richness. This is the immuneACCESS table as TCRdb keeps it, with only in-frame sequences that have V and J called. A part of the clones is gone; compared with another copy, unresolved V genes explain less than half, and the rest is unexplained. V, J and clone size are those of that table, while D and trimming were read from the DNA. The sample profile shows about 530,000 clones; around 79% of them were found once. About an eighth of the sample is held by the ten biggest clonotypes.

As to this clone: The specificity of this receptor is unknown. No base qualities exist here, and no much larger clone lies one base off it.

The donors were healthy, HIV-negative adults who had no recently reported acute infections or vaccinations. Only Caucasian adults living in Nashville, Tennessee, USA were represented among the donors. In the unsorted samples, some 94 million PBMCs were counted, and genomic DNA was extracted using the QIAamp DNA Blood Mini kit. After blood collection by leukapheresis, PBMCs were isolated using Ficoll-Histopaque density gradient centrifugation and then cryopreserved in the vapor phase of liquid nitrogen. Inclusive of the bounding cysteine and phenylalanine, the CDR3 is 13 residues long. The retained sequence is limited to the CDR3, 39 bases, with the frame set at the first base. CDR1 SQVTM and CDR2 ANQGSEA were looked up in the germline V gene. V has 7 bases trimmed and J has 0 bases trimmed; junction bases matching no gene number 5.

The sequenced material came from PBMCs. The sequence derives from a woman aged 40 to 50 in good health. Some clones in this sample may be carry-over from other donors' samples. The V and J genes are TRBV29-1 and TRBJ1-1, with 7 junctional bases fitting TRBD1. The nucleotide sequence is TGCAGCGCCTCGGGACAGCTGAACACTGAAGCTTTCTTT. Its amino acids are CSASGQLNTEAFF.